These 16 T cell receptor beta chains originate from one sample sequenced in a study of blood T cell repertoires in COVID-19. Measured with immunoSEQ multiplex PCR; TCRdb has only the in-frame clones, and not every one. The repertoire holds 250,000 to 300,000 clones, with 88% as singletons. The sequenced material came from peripheral blood. These receptor sequences come from a woman aged 25-40 years with acute or convalescent COVID-19.

The V call is TRBV6-5, the J call TRBJ2-1, with 7 bases matching TRBD2. The CDR3 loop spans 15 amino acids. V shed 2 bases, J shed 5 bases, and the junction held 6 bases outside the gene matches. Germline assignment: CDR1 MNHEY and CDR2 SVGAGI. CDR3 in amino acids: CASSYVGGPNNEQFF. CDR3 nucleotide sequence: TGTGCCAGCAGTTACGTGGGAGGGCCAAACAATGAGCAGTTCTTC.

The chain employs TRBV9 and TRBJ1-6; D not resolved. CDR1 is SGDLS, CDR2 YYNGEE, per germline. This CDR3 has 14 amino acids. V shed 0 bases and J shed 6 bases, with 7 bases lying between them. The CDR3 loop reads CASSVESLNSPLHF. The CDR3 DNA sequence: TGTGCCAGCAGCGTAGAGAGTCTTAATTCACCCCTCCACTTT.

This clone was seen only once. The V call is TRBV6-5, the J call TRBJ1-2, with a possible D match to TRBD1 (5 bases). The CDR3 consists of 14 residues. With 6 bases removed from V and 2 bases from J, the gap between germline ends came to 13 bases. From germline, CDR1 is MNHEY and CDR2 SVGAGI. The DNA of the CDR3 is TGTGCCAGCAGACTCCCGGGGGTGAACTATGGCTACACCTTC. Its protein product is CASRLPGVNYGYTF.

This chain connects TRBV19 to TRBJ1-5; D perhaps matches TRBD1 (5 bases). Germline lookup yields CDR1 LNHDA and CDR2 SQIVND (reference sequence). V lost 0 bases, J lost 3 bases, and 12 bases lay in between. The CDR3 contains 16 residues. DNA for the CDR3: TGTGCCAGTAGTATAGATTGGGGGGTGGACAATCAGCCCCAGCATTTT. This translates into CASSIDWGVDNQPQHF.

The rearrangement links TRBV27 to TRBJ2-1; 8 positions agree with TRBD2. CDR1 and CDR2 from the germline V gene are MNHEY and SMNVEV (reference sequence). V was pared by 3 bases and J by 8 bases, with 3 bases of the junction left unmatched. The CDR3 length is 13 residues. The DNA for the CDR3 is TGTGCCAGCAGTTTGACTAGCGTTTATGAGCAGTTCTTC. This sequence encodes CASSLTSVYEQFF.

This clone showed up just a few times. The J gene is TRBJ1-2, the V gene TRBV30; TRBD1 matches at 8 bases. This CDR3 contains 14 residues. Germline trimming cut 7 bases from V and 5 bases from J; bases unmatched to any gene: 12. Germline lookup yields CDR1 GTSNPN and CDR2 SVGIG (reference sequence). The CDR3 DNA reads as TGTGCCTCCATCCACAGGGGGTTCATATATGGCTACACCTTC. This sequence encodes CASIHRGFIYGYTF. The complete variable domain, with remaining parts taken from reference TRBV30 and TRBJ1-2, reads SQTIHQWPATLVQPVGSPLSLECTVEGTSNPNLYWYRQAAGRGLQLLFYSVGIGQISSEVPQNLSASRPQDRQFILSSKKLLLSDSGFYLCASIHRGFIYGYTFGSGTRLTVV.

The J gene is TRBJ1-1, the V gene TRBV5-6, with TRBD1 matching 10 bases. Germline CDR1 SGHDT, CDR2 YYEEEE. CDR3 size: 16 residues. The ends lost 6 bases at V and 4 bases at J; junction bases unmatched: 12. CDR3 coding DNA: TGTGCCAGCACCTCTTCCGGGACAGGGGTTAGCACTGAAGCTTTCTTT. Protein product: CASTSSGTGVSTEAFF.

The chain joins TRBV27 to TRBJ1-4; D is ambiguous. From germline, CDR1 is MNHEY and CDR2 SMNVEV (reference sequence). The CDR3 contains 14 residues. V lost 2 bases and J 4 bases, leaving 8 bases between the germline ends. The CDR3 bases are TGTGCCAGCAGTTTAGGAGGTCTTAATGAAAAACTGTTTTTT. It codes for CASSLGGLNEKLFF.

The J gene is TRBJ1-3, the V gene TRBV9; 8 bases map to TRBD1. The CDR3 is 14 residues long. The V segment lost 3 bases and the J segment 4 bases; nucleotides outside the gene matches: 3. Germline V gives CDR1 SGDLS, CDR2 YYNGEE. The CDR3 region is CASSATGGGNTIYF. As DNA, the CDR3 is TGTGCCAGCAGCGCTACAGGGGGAGGAAACACCATATATTTT.

CDR3 in amino acids: CASSLGQGLYTEAFF. CDR3 sequence (DNA): TGTGCCAGCAGCTTGGGACAGGGGTTATACACTGAAGCTTTCTTT. The J gene is TRBJ1-1, the V gene TRBV5-4, with TRBD1 matching 8 bases. Trimming took 0 bases from V and 3 from J; bases not matched to a gene: 4. This CDR3 has 15 amino acids. Germline-derived CDR1 and CDR2 are SGHNT and YYREEE (reference sequence).

V gene TRBV27 combines with J gene TRBJ1-6, with D possibly being TRBD1 (6 bases). The CDR3 contains 15 residues. V lost 5 bases to trimming and J lost 7 bases, with 15 bases between them. Germline V gene data show CDR1 as MNHEY and CDR2 as SMNVEV (reference sequence). CDR3 bases: TGTGCCAGCAGTCGGACAGCCCTCCTGAATTCACCCCTCCACTTT. This gives the protein CASSRTALLNSPLHF.

V gene TRBV30 combines with J gene TRBJ2-5, with 8 bases matching TRBD2. V trimming: 0 bases; J trimming: 5 bases; junction bases outside the gene matches: 11. CDR3 length: 16 residues. Germline V gene data show CDR1 as GTSNPN and CDR2 as SVGIG (reference sequence). This CDR3 reads CAWSVLFAGGAETQYF. For the CDR3, the DNA is TGTGCCTGGAGTGTACTATTCGCGGGAGGTGCGGAGACCCAGTACTTC. The full variable domain, rest sourced from reference TRBV30 and TRBJ2-5, is SQTIHQWPATLVQPVGSPLSLECTVEGTSNPNLYWYRQAAGRGLQLLFYSVGIGQISSEVPQNLSASRPQDRQFILSSKKLLLSDSGFYLCAWSVLFAGGAETQYFGPGTRLLVL.

J is TRBJ1-4 and V is TRBV15; weak D call: TRBD1 (5 bases). Trimming pared 1 base from V and 8 bases from J, leaving 11 bases between. The CDR3 totals 14 residues. Germline CDR1 and CDR2: LNHNV and YYDKDF (reference sequence). Here the CDR3 reads CATSRVGLLEKLFF. CDR3 bases: TGTGCCACCAGCAGAGTGGGGCTCTTGGAAAAACTGTTTTTT. Drawing the rest from reference TRBV15 and TRBJ1-4, the complete variable domain is DAMVIQNPRYQVTQFGKPVTLSCSQTLNHNVMYWYQQKSSQAPKLLFHYYDKDFNNEADTPDNFQSRRPNTSFCFLDIRSPGLGDTAMYLCATSRVGLLEKLFFGSGTQLSVL.

The gene calls are TRBV19 and TRBJ1-1, with a tentative D call TRBD1 (5 bases). V lost 3 bases to trimming and J lost 0 bases, with 8 bases between them. The CDR3 is 14 residues long. Germline CDR1 LNHDA, CDR2 SQIVND (reference sequence). For the CDR3, the DNA is TGTGCCAGTAGTATCCAGGGATTGAACACTGAAGCTTTCTTT. Amino acid sequence: CASSIQGLNTEAFF.

The chain employs TRBV27 and TRBJ1-5; D gene uncertain. Germline CDR1 is MNHEY and CDR2 is SMNVEV (reference sequence). The CDR3 covers 14 residues. With 5 bases removed from V and 2 bases from J, the gap between germline ends came to 10 bases. The CDR3 here is CASSMDYGNQPQHF. The CDR3 nucleotides are TGTGCCAGCAGTATGGACTATGGCAATCAGCCCCAGCATTTT.

This clone showed up just once. The chain uses TRBV6-1 and TRBJ2-1; D is unclear. Germline loops: CDR1 MNHNS, CDR2 SASEGT. The CDR3 contains 17 residues. V lost 4 bases and J 0 bases, leaving 16 bases between the germline ends. The CDR3 spells CASSGQTTERSYNEQFF. The DNA for the CDR3 is TGTGCCAGCAGTGGCCAAACCACGGAGCGCTCCTACAATGAGCAGTTCTTC.